Shown below are 18 T cell receptor beta chains from a single sample sequenced in a study of T cell responses to AZD1222 COVID-19 vaccine. Profiling relied on immunoSEQ multiplex PCR, and the TCRdb table lists in-frame clones only, not all of them. Of 100,000 to 150,000 clones listed, around nine tenths are singletons. The sequencing used peripheral blood, collected 28 days after the second AZD1222 dose. Receptors originate from an adult who received the AZD1222 COVID-19 vaccine.

The chain employs TRBV7-8 and TRBJ2-3; a possible D gene is TRBD1 (7 bases). The V and J ends lost 2 bases and 2 bases respectively, with 14 bases between them. CDR1 is SGHVS, CDR2 FQNEAQ, per germline. The CDR3 consists of 16 residues. This chain's CDR3 is CASSLQGGGATDTQYF. DNA for the CDR3: TGTGCCAGCAGCTTACAGGGGGGCGGGGCCACAGATACGCAGTATTTT.

In its sample, this clone was seen once. This chain links TRBV3-1 (or the pseudogene TRBV3-2) with TRBJ1-1; the D is unclear. V shed 1 base and J shed 5 bases, with 8 bases lying between them. The CDR3 runs 13 residues. The germline gives CDR1 LGHDT, CDR2 YNNKEL (reference sequence). CDR3 nucleotide sequence: TGTGCCAGCAGCCAAGGTCTAGGGACTGAAGCTTTCTTT. Translated, it gives CASSQGLGTEAFF.

This clone came up a few times. The rearrangement joins TRBV7-2 to TRBJ2-7; no clear D. V was trimmed by 5 bases and J by 0 bases, leaving 5 bases between them. CDR3 length: 12 amino acids. Germline CDR1 SGHTA, CDR2 FQGNSA. CDR3 region: CASSLSSYEQYF. CDR3 DNA sequence: TGTGCCAGCAGCCTCAGCTCCTACGAGCAGTACTTC.

The chain carries TRBV7-6 and TRBJ1-1, with TRBD1 as a possible D gene (5 bases). The CDR3 totals 14 residues. The V end was cut by 0 bases, the J end by 6 bases, with 11 bases between. Germline CDR1 and CDR2: SGHVS and FNYEAQ. The CDR3 DNA reads TGTGCCAGCAGCTTAGCAGGGGTTAGCGCTGAAGCTTTCTTT. Translated: CASSLAGVSAEAFF.

The chain couples TRBV7-3 to TRBJ1-3, with 10 bases aligning to TRBD1. The CDR3 length is 15 residues. V shed 3 bases, J shed 4 bases, and the junction held 3 bases outside the gene matches. CDR1 is SGHTA and CDR2 is FQGTGA in the germline V gene. This CDR3 reads CASSLGQGTGNTIYF. The CDR3 DNA is TGTGCCAGCAGCTTGGGACAGGGGACAGGAAACACCATATATTTT.

The rearrangement links TRBV4-1 to TRBJ2-3, with D uncertain. The CDR3 loop spans 13 amino acids. Germline V lookup: CDR1 MGHRA, CDR2 YSYEKL. The V gene lost 0 bases and the J gene lost 4 bases, with 5 bases spanning the gap. The CDR3 DNA follows: TGCGCCAGCAGCCAAGAAGTGGCAGATACGCAGTATTTT. Amino acid sequence: CASSQEVADTQYF.

The chain employs TRBV5-1 and TRBJ2-2, with TRBD1 as a possible D gene (5 bases). The CDR3 contains 14 residues. CDR1 is SGHRS, CDR2 YFSETQ, per germline. Trimming left V 4 bases short and J 1 base short, with 8 bases between. The CDR3 DNA sequence: TGCGCCAGCAGCAAAGACAGGAACACCGGGGAGCTGTTTTTT. Amino acids: CASSKDRNTGELFF.

The chain combines TRBV19 with TRBJ1-4, with unresolved D. Trimming left V 6 bases short and J 7 bases short, with 18 bases between. CDR3 length: 15 amino acids. Germline values: CDR1 LNHDA, CDR2 SQIVND (reference sequence). CDR3 nucleotide sequence: TGTGCCAGTAGCGCGGACTATTCCGGCGTTGAAAAACTGTTTTTT. Its protein is CASSADYSGVEKLFF.

The gene calls are TRBV5-5 and TRBJ1-6, with a possible D match to TRBD1 (5 bases). The CDR3 is 15 amino acids. Trimming stripped 4 bases from V and 14 bases from J, with 22 bases between. The germline V gene has CDR1 SGHKS and CDR2 YYEKEE (reference sequence). The CDR3 reads CASSLSTTGTLSLHF. The CDR3 coding sequence is TGTGCCAGCAGCCTAAGCACTACCGGGACCCTATCCCTCCACTTT.

This clone is a singleton in its sample. At one of its ends the junction is not consistent with the germline gene, which may arise from a read error. The chain links TRBV11-2 to TRBJ1-1; no firm D call. CDR1 is SGHAT and CDR2 is FQNNGV in the germline V gene. This CDR3 contains 13 residues. CDR3 sequence: CASTLFGYTEAFF. CDR3 bases: TGTGCCAGCACCTTATTTGGATACACTGAAGCTTTCTTT.

V gene TRBV19 combines with J gene TRBJ2-1; TRBD2 matches at 12 bases. CDR3 length equals 15 residues. The germline V gene encodes CDR1 LNHDA and CDR2 SQIVND (reference sequence). J was trimmed by 5 bases and V by 8 bases; bases with no gene match: 7. The CDR3 protein is CASAGLAGYHNEQFF. As DNA, the CDR3 is TGTGCCAGTGCCGGACTAGCGGGGTACCACAATGAGCAGTTCTTC.

This chain joins TRBV14 and TRBJ2-1; D unresolved. V was trimmed by 1 base and J by 11 bases, leaving 6 bases between them. The germline V gene encodes CDR1 SGHDN and CDR2 FVKESK. The CDR3 has 11 residues. CDR3 residues: CASSQGRKQFF. CDR3 DNA: TGTGCCAGCAGCCAAGGACGGAAGCAGTTCTTC.

The chain joins TRBV6-5 to TRBJ2-5; D possibly corresponds to TRBD1 (6 bases). V was shortened by 4 bases and J by 6 bases, with 15 bases between the two germline ends. The CDR3 has 14 amino acids. Germline values: CDR1 MNHEY, CDR2 SVGAGI. The CDR3: CASSSASGTKTQYF. The CDR3 DNA sequence: TGTGCCAGCAGTTCTGCCTCCGGGACAAAGACCCAGTACTTC.

The chain is built from TRBV14 and TRBJ2-2; the match to TRBD1 covers 10 bases. The CDR3 has 16 residues. Germline V lookup: CDR1 SGHDN, CDR2 FVKESK. The ends lost 2 bases at V and 7 bases at J; junction bases unmatched: 7. CDR3 sequence reads: CASSQRQGAQHGELFF. CDR3 nucleotides: TGTGCCAGCAGCCAACGACAGGGGGCGCAACACGGGGAGCTGTTTTTT.

A single count supports this clone. V is TRBV18 and J is TRBJ2-5, with a tentative D call TRBD2 (6 bases). V lost 6 bases to trimming and J lost 5 bases, with 19 bases between them. CDR1 and CDR2 from the germline V gene are KGHSH and LQKENI. CDR3 length: 15 amino acids. The CDR3 protein is CASSLLGGARETQYF. As DNA, the CDR3 is TGTGCCAGCTCTCTTTTGGGAGGTGCTCGGGAGACCCAGTACTTC.

The chain couples TRBV6-2 or TRBV6-3 to TRBJ2-5; TRBD2 matches at 7 bases. The CDR3 has 15 residues. J gave up 4 bases and V 5 bases, and 10 bases lay outside the gene matches. The germline gives CDR1 MNHEY, CDR2 SVGEGT. CDR3 sequence: CASSPSMGGRETQYF. DNA for the CDR3: TGTGCCAGCAGTCCCTCGATGGGCGGGAGAGAGACCCAGTACTTC.

The chain links TRBV9 to TRBJ2-3, with TRBD1 as a possible D gene (5 bases). The V gene lost 1 base and the J gene lost 3 bases, with 15 bases spanning the gap. Germline loops: CDR1 SGDLS, CDR2 YYNGEE. The CDR3 loop spans 16 amino acids. The CDR3: CASSVMQTESTDTQYF. CDR3 bases: TGTGCCAGCAGCGTAATGCAGACAGAATCAACAGATACGCAGTATTTT.

This clone was seen once. The chain joins TRBV20-1 to TRBJ1-1, with unresolved D. The length of the CDR3 is 11 residues. Looked up from germline, CDR1 is DFQATT and CDR2 is SNEGSKA (reference sequence). Trimming took 4 bases from V and 4 from J, leaving 7 bases between them. Here the CDR3 DNA reads TGCAGTGCTACCGAGAGCACTGAAGCTTTCTTT. Translating gives CSATESTEAFF.